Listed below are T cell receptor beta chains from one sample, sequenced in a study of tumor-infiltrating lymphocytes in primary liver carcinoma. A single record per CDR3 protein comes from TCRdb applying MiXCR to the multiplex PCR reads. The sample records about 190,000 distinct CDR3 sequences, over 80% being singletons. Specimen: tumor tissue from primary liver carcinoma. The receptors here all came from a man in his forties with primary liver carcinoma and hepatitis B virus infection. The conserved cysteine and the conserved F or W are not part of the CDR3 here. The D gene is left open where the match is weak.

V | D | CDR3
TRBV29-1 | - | TVIFLQPGSYEQY
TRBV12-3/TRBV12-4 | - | ASSPGSRSDGKLF
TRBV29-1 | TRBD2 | GVRTSGSWGETQY
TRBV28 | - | ASSIGDIFATNEKLF
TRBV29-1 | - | SVSRTRGSWETQY
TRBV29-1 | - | SDESAVGRSETQY
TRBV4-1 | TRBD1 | ASSRGGRQGFSYEQY
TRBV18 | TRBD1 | ASSPKTGVLRDEQY
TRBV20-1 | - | SVRGPSQQF
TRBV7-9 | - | ASSTTGPSYEQY
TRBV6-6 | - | ATAWGTRASYT
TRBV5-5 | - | ASSLDPYYSNQPKH
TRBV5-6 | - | ASSLEVCQETQY
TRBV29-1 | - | SDLVSSGHEQF